A selection of T cell receptor beta chains follows, all from one sample in a study of shared clonotypes between healthy human individuals. Generated by immunoSEQ multiplex PCR, the TCRdb table keeps only in-frame clones and is missing some. The sample consists of 1,500,000 or so clones, around 98.5% of them appearing once. The sample comprised naive CD4+ T cells sorted from blood. The receptor set was obtained from a man aged 30 to 39 in good health. CDR3s include the opening cysteine and the closing phenylalanine or tryptophan. Each record gives: J gene, D gene, V gene, CDR3 DNA, CDR3 protein. A D gene is named only where the DNA matches it firmly.

J gene: TRBJ1-4; D gene: NA; V gene: TRBV7-9; CDR3 DNA: TGTGCCAGCAGCTTAGATCAGGGACGTGGCGAAAAACTGTTTTTT; CDR3 protein: CASSLDQGRGEKLFF
J gene: TRBJ2-2; D gene: NA; V gene: TRBV6-5; CDR3 DNA: TGTGCCAGCCAGGGACGGTCGTACACCGGGGAGCTGTTTTTT; CDR3 protein: CASQGRSYTGELFF
J gene: TRBJ2-7; D gene: TRBD1; V gene: TRBV7-3; CDR3 DNA: TGTGCCAGCAGCTCCCCGGACAGGGGGACCTACGAGCAGTACTTC; CDR3 protein: CASSSPDRGTYEQYF
J gene: TRBJ1-1; D gene: NA; V gene: TRBV29-1; CDR3 DNA: TGCAGCGCCGCAGGACCGACTATGAACACTGAAGCTTTCTTT; CDR3 protein: CSAAGPTMNTEAFF
J gene: TRBJ1-2; D gene: NA; V gene: TRBV6-1; CDR3 DNA: TGTGCCCTCCGGGTGGTTCAAGGCAACTATGGCTACACCTTC; CDR3 protein: CALRVVQGNYGYTF
J gene: TRBJ2-2; D gene: NA; V gene: TRBV7-6; CDR3 DNA: TGTGCCAGCAGCGTATTGAACACCGGGGAGCTGTTTTTT; CDR3 protein: CASSVLNTGELFF
J gene: TRBJ2-7; D gene: NA; V gene: TRBV19; CDR3 DNA: TGTGCCAGTAGTACTGACAGGTCCTACGAGCAGTACTTC; CDR3 protein: CASSTDRSYEQYF
J gene: TRBJ2-7; D gene: NA; V gene: TRBV15; CDR3 DNA: TGTGCCACCAGCAGAGATATCGGGGATTACGAGCAGTACTTC; CDR3 protein: CATSRDIGDYEQYF
J gene: TRBJ1-2; D gene: NA; V gene: TRBV6-5; CDR3 DNA: TGTGCCACCCAAACTACAACAGGGATCTATGGCTACACCTTC; CDR3 protein: CATQTTTGIYGYTF
J gene: TRBJ2-2; D gene: TRBD2; V gene: TRBV7-7; CDR3 DNA: TGTGCCAGCAGCCCACGACTAGCGGGAGGGTCCGGGGAGCTGTTTTTT; CDR3 protein: CASSPRLAGGSGELFF
J gene: TRBJ1-5; D gene: NA; V gene: TRBV5-1; CDR3 DNA: TGCGCCAGCAGGGACAGCCCCAATCAGCCCCAGCATTTT; CDR3 protein: CASRDSPNQPQHF